Below, 19 T cell receptor beta chains from the same sample are listed, as sequenced in a study of blood T cells in healthy people across ages. Together with a sample-barcoded 5' primer, a J-beta primer mix was included in a second PCR lasting about 7 to 12 cycles. Via MiXCR, TCRdb re-called the 5' RACE reads, giving one row per CDR3 protein. The sample records hundreds of thousands of distinct CDR3 sequences, 27% being singletons. The material sequenced was blood. The receptor set was obtained from a woman in her seventies in good health.

This clonotype was detected a few times. The V call is TRBV12-3 or TRBV12-4, the J call TRBJ2-7; 10 bases agree with TRBD2. The junction had 12 bases not matched to a gene; V was cut back by 4 bases and J by 9 bases. The CDR3 is made up of 15 amino acids. CDR3 region: CASSSSGRAFQVQYF. CDR3 nucleotides: TGTGCCAGCAGTTCCAGCGGGAGGGCCTTCCAGGTGCAGTACTTC.

The chain couples TRBV6-6 to TRBJ1-2, with a possible D match to TRBD1 (5 bases). Germline-derived CDR1 and CDR2 are MNHNY and SVGAGI (reference sequence). The CDR3 covers 14 residues. Trimming left V 4 bases short and J 8 bases short, with 17 bases between. The CDR3 protein is CASSFGTSRGGYTF. DNA for the CDR3: TGTGCCAGCAGTTTTGGGACCTCGAGGGGCGGCTACACCTTC.

The gene calls are TRBV3-1 and TRBJ1-1; TRBD1 matches 7 bases. The CDR3 contains 17 residues. CDR1 is LGHDT, CDR2 YNNKEL, per germline (reference sequence). Losses at the gene ends were 5 bases for V and 3 bases for J; bases not matched to a gene: 15. This CDR3 reads CASSYRGWEYPHTEAFF. The CDR3 DNA sequence: TGTGCCAGCAGCTACAGGGGTTGGGAATACCCGCACACTGAAGCTTTCTTT.

CDR3 DNA sequence: TGTGCCAGCAGTTTATCCCGTTTGGGCAGGGACAATGAGCAGTTCTTC. It codes for CASSLSRLGRDNEQFF. This chain uses TRBV27 with TRBJ2-1; tentative D call: TRBD1 (5 bases). The germline CDR1 and CDR2 sequences are MNHEY and SMNVEV (reference sequence). Deletions cut 0 bases from V and 5 bases from J, with 14 bases between. The CDR3 has 16 residues.

V is TRBV6-1 and J is TRBJ2-3; 7 positions agree with TRBD1. After removal of 6 bases from V and 3 bases from J, the junction contained 9 bases not matched to a gene. The CDR3 has 15 residues. The germline V gene encodes CDR1 MNHNS and CDR2 SASEGT. DNA for the CDR3: TGTGCCAGCAGCACTTCAAACAGGGGAACAGATACGCAGTATTTT. Protein product: CASSTSNRGTDTQYF.

The V call is TRBV20-1, the J call TRBJ1-1; D may be TRBD1 (5 bases). The CDR3 runs 14 residues. Germline V gives CDR1 DFQATT, CDR2 SNEGSKA (reference sequence). With 3 bases removed from V and 5 bases from J, the gap between germline ends came to 16 bases. CDR3 sequence reads: CSASAPGGGTEAFF. DNA of the CDR3: TGCAGTGCTAGCGCCCCTGGGGGGGGTACTGAAGCTTTCTTT.

In its sample, this clonotype was seen a few times. V is TRBV14 and J is TRBJ2-5; a possible D gene is TRBD2 (5 bases). The J call may be faulty, since TRBJ2-7 better matches the DNA end. Per germline, CDR1 SGHDN and CDR2 FVKESK. The CDR3 is 17 residues long. The CDR3 nucleotides read TGTGCCAGCAGCCAAGACCCGATGGAGACTAAAGCCTACGAGCAGTACTTC. This encodes CASSQDPMETKAYEQYF.

This chain joins TRBV11-2 and TRBJ2-1, with 7 bases matching TRBD2. The germline CDR1 and CDR2 sequences are SGHAT and FQNNGV. The V segment lost 0 bases and the J segment 9 bases; nucleotides outside the gene matches: 11. There are 16 residues in the CDR3. This CDR3 is CASSLDRGGGPIEQFF. The CDR3, as DNA: TGTGCCAGCAGCTTAGACCGCGGGGGAGGGCCAATTGAGCAGTTCTTC.

The gene calls are TRBV5-1 and TRBJ2-3, with D unclear. The V gene's germline CDR1 is SGHRS and CDR2 YFSETQ. CDR3 length equals 14 residues. The ends were cut back, 0 bases at V and 2 bases at J, with 7 bases in the middle. The CDR3 nucleotides read TGCGCCAGCAGCTTGGTGGCTGCCACAGATACGCAGTATTTT. Translation gives CASSLVAATDTQYF.

As concerns this clonotype: The conserved phenylalanine or tryptophan normally closing the CDR3 is absent here, so this likely arose from a read error. V and J are TRBV13 and TRBJ2-1, with 7 bases aligning to TRBD2. V lost 5 bases and J lost 3; bases outside the gene matches: 13. The CDR3 is made up of 17 amino acids. In germline, CDR1 is PRHDT, CDR2 FYEKMQ (reference sequence). Written as DNA, the CDR3 is TGTGCCAGCAGCCCTCATGAGTCCGGGAGGAGCTACAATGAGCAGTTCTCC. This codes for CASSPHESGRSYNEQFS.

The rearrangement joins TRBV20-1 to TRBJ2-1, with 11 bases lining up with TRBD2. Germline V gene sequence: CDR1 DFQATT, CDR2 SNEGSKA (reference sequence). The CDR3 sequence is 13 residues long. After removal of 6 bases from V and 7 bases from J, the junction contained 5 bases not matched to a gene. The CDR3 region has the DNA TGCAGTGCCCAGATAGCGGGAGGGAATGAGCAGTTCTTC. Its protein is CSAQIAGGNEQFF.

This clonotype came up a few times. The gene calls are TRBV7-8 and TRBJ2-1, with D possibly called TRBD1 or TRBD2 (5 bases each). Germline V gives CDR1 SGHVS, CDR2 FQNEAQ. Trimming cost V 5 bases and J 8 bases, with 22 bases left between them. CDR3 length equals 16 residues. The CDR3: CASSRNSGTSFDEQFF. For the CDR3, the DNA is TGTGCCAGCAGCCGTAATTCCGGGACCAGCTTCGATGAGCAGTTCTTC. Variable domain in full (rest from reference TRBV7-8 and TRBJ2-1): GAGVSQSPRYKVAKRGQDVALRCDPISGHVSLFWYQQALGQGPEFLTYFQNEAQLDKSGLPSDRFFAERPEGSVSTLKIQRTQQEDSAVYLCASSRNSGTSFDEQFFGPGTRLTVL.

The chain combines TRBV29-1 with TRBJ2-1, with D tentatively TRBD2 (6 bases). The CDR3 totals 14 residues. Germline V CDR1 and CDR2: SQVTM, ANQGSEA. Trimming left V 6 bases short and J 4 bases short, with 16 bases between. This CDR3 reads CSVSPGERYNEQFF. The CDR3 DNA is TGCAGCGTAAGTCCGGGAGAGCGGTACAATGAGCAGTTCTTC.

This clonotype was detected a few times. The chain couples TRBV20-1 to TRBJ1-1, with 7 positions matching TRBD1. Germline V gene lookup returns CDR1 DFQATT and CDR2 SNEGSKA (reference sequence). CDR3 length: 12 residues. Unmatched junction bases numbered 3, after V lost 7 bases and J lost 1 base. Here the CDR3 reads CSGTGTNTEAFF. The DNA of the CDR3 is TGCAGTGGGACAGGAACGAACACTGAAGCTTTCTTT.

The chain has TRBV6-1 and TRBJ1-1, with D possibly being TRBD1 (6 bases). V shed 8 bases and J shed 0 bases, with 19 bases lying between them. Germline CDR1 and CDR2: MNHNS and SASEGT. CDR3 size: 16 residues. The CDR3 here is CASVGRGMAMNTEAFF. CDR3 DNA sequence: TGTGCCAGCGTGGGCAGGGGAATGGCTATGAACACTGAAGCTTTCTTT.

Only one count was recorded for this clonotype. This chain links TRBV7-2 with TRBJ2-1, with D possibly TRBD1 on 5 matching bases. Trimming took off 2 bases at V and 9 bases at J, with 11 bases between the two ends. The CDR3 sequence is 13 residues long. Germline V CDR1 and CDR2: SGHTA, FQGNSA. The CDR3 nucleotides are TGTGCCAGCAGCTTACAGGGCGAAGGTGAGCAGTTCTTC. Translated, it gives CASSLQGEGEQFF.

This clonotype was detected a few times. V gene TRBV2 combines with J gene TRBJ1-1; TRBD1 might be the D (5 bases). The germline V gene encodes CDR1 SNHLY and CDR2 FYNNEI. The V and J ends lost 7 bases and 0 bases respectively, with 12 bases between them. CDR3 length equals 14 residues. DNA for the CDR3: TGTGCCAGCAAACGGGGGGACCTGAACACTGAAGCTTTCTTT. Translating gives CASKRGDLNTEAFF.

This clonotype was picked up a small number of times. The V call is TRBV24-1, the J call TRBJ2-3; D is uncertain. CDR1 KGHDR and CDR2 SFDVKD come from the germline V gene. Trimming cost V 2 bases and J 1 base, with 3 bases left between them. CDR3 length equals 13 residues. The CDR3 nucleotides are TGTGCCACCAGTGATTATGGCACAGATACGCAGTATTTT. This sequence encodes CATSDYGTDTQYF.

The chain couples TRBV12-3 or TRBV12-4 to TRBJ1-1, with TRBD1 matching 7 bases. Trimming at V came to 7 bases and at J to 0 bases, leaving 8 bases not matched to a gene. The CDR3 has 15 amino acids. CDR3 nucleotide sequence: TGTGCCAGCACCCAACGGGACAGCATGAACACTGAAGCTTTCTTT. Its translation is CASTQRDSMNTEAFF.